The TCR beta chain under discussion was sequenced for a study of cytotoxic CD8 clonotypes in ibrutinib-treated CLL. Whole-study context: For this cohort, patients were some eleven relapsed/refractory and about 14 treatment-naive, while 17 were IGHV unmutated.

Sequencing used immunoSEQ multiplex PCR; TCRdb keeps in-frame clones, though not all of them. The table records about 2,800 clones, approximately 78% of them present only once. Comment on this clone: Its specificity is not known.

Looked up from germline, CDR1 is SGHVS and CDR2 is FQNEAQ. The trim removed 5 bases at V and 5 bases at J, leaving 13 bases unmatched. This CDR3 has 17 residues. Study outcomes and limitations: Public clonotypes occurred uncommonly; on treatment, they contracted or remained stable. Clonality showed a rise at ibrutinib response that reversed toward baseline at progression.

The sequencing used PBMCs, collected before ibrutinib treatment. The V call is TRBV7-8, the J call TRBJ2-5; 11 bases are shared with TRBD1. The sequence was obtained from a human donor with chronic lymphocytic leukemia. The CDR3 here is CASSRPGQGAFRETQYF. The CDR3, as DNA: TGTGCCAGCAGCCGCCCCGGACAGGGGGCTTTTCGGGAGACCCAGTACTTC.